This paragraph covers one T cell receptor (beta chain) sequence. Participants were aged about 18 to 90 years, lived in 25 or so US areas, and enrolled virtually. Participants reported their clinical history, and cohort assignment relied on those reports. The data were produced by immunoSEQ multiplex PCR, yet TCRdb's version contains in-frame clones alone and is incomplete. The sample shows approximately 220,000 clones, nearly 90% of them seen only once. Germline-derived CDR1 and CDR2 are SEHNR and FQNEAQ (reference sequence). V lost 2 bases to trimming and J lost 7 bases; unmatched junction nucleotides: 2. This CDR3 is built from 14 residues. The data belong to a study of blood T cell repertoires in COVID-19. Whole-study context: From the United States, Italy and Spain came samples of acute and convalescent COVID-19. T cells, B-cell-depleted T cells, or PBMCs provided the cDNA or gDNA that served as material.

The sequence was obtained from a man younger than 40 who had been exposed to COVID-19. The sample was PBMCs or T cells enriched from blood (not recorded which). V gene TRBV7-9 combines with J gene TRBJ1-6, with TRBD1 identical over 7 bases. CDR3 nucleotides: TGTGCCAGCAGCTTACGACAGGGAAATTCACCCCTCCACTTT. Its protein product is CASSLRQGNSPLHF.